These T cell receptor beta chains were read from a single sample in a study of CXCR3-negative and CXCR3-positive naive CD8 T cells. For each CDR3 protein, TCRdb gives one entry from its re-call of the 5' RACE reads, without DNA. Its table records about 8,000 distinct CDR3 sequences. Sequenced sample: naive CXCR3- CD8+ T cells from blood. These receptor sequences come from a human donor in good health. Some clones in this sample may be carry-over from other donors' samples. Both conserved end residues are part of each CDR3. Not every row has a clone size; where given, it reads once, few, many or a size class.

j_gene	v_gene	abundance	CDR3aa
TRBJ2-1	TRBV29-1	medium-sized	CSVTYGTESSYNEQFF
TRBJ2-3	TRBV5-1	-	CASSAGQGSDTQYF
TRBJ2-2	TRBV4-1	medium-sized	CASSREPSGRDTGELFF
TRBJ2-1	TRBV2	medium-sized	CASKLAGVWEQFF
TRBJ2-7	TRBV29-1	medium-sized	CSVEEAGGEQYF
TRBJ1-1	TRBV20-1	medium-sized	CSASPPFDGDENTEAFF
TRBJ2-2	TRBV6-5	-	CASSYLERMNTGELFF
TRBJ2-1	TRBV29-1	medium-sized	CSVAGVEAGGLGGNEQFF
TRBJ2-5	TRBV12-5	-	CASGETSEAQETQYF
TRBJ2-1	TRBV29-1	medium-sized	CSVDLDNYNEQFF
TRBJ2-7	TRBV12-3/TRBV12-4	medium-sized	CASSRTLEQYF
TRBJ1-1	TRBV20-1	-	CSARETGMNTEAFF
TRBJ2-1	TRBV10-3	-	CAISERLAEGYNEQFF
TRBJ1-1	TRBV27	-	CASSLRLANTEAFF
TRBJ2-2	TRBV7-7	-	CASRLQGPINTGELFF
TRBJ1-1	TRBV6-6	medium-sized	CASSSTGRRGPEAFF
TRBJ2-5	TRBV7-6	-	CASSSSLGRGQETQYF
TRBJ2-2	TRBV29-1	medium-sized	CSVAGGSGRAGVSTGELFF
TRBJ2-1	TRBV6-2/TRBV6-3	medium-sized	CASSYSQQGEQFF
TRBJ2-7	TRBV28	-	CASSKTGITDEQYF
TRBJ1-1	TRBV29-1	-	CSVLQGARTEAFF
TRBJ1-5	TRBV7-9	medium-sized	CASSLGARAQHF
TRBJ2-7	TRBV4-1	-	CASSQGTRDASYEQYF
TRBJ1-2	TRBV29-1	medium-sized	CSAAGQGRSPGYGYTF
TRBJ1-2	TRBV15	medium-sized	CATSPTGLGYTF
TRBJ2-4	TRBV6-5	-	CASSPLVAKNIQYF
TRBJ2-5	TRBV5-1	-	CASSLDSGRIQETQYF
TRBJ1-1	TRBV6-5	-	CASSYSMLRGQGYTEAFF
TRBJ2-2	TRBV27	medium-sized	CASSLLGGVNTGELFF
TRBJ1-1	TRBV12-5	medium-sized	CASGLVPTKRAEAFF
TRBJ2-3	TRBV29-1	-	CSGTTPGTSGGVTDTQYF
TRBJ2-5	TRBV10-3	medium-sized	CAISENVDVVPQYF
TRBJ1-1	TRBV25-1	-	CASSEGQGAEAFF
TRBJ2-1	TRBV9	medium-sized	CASSAGLAEYNEQFF
TRBJ1-5	TRBV6-5	-	CASRANQGDQPQHF
TRBJ2-6	TRBV18	medium-sized	CASSPSYTLTGTGANVLTF
TRBJ1-1	TRBV7-2	-	CASSLPAGLNTEAFF
TRBJ2-7	TRBV10-3	-	CAISESMQGFHEQYF
TRBJ2-7	TRBV5-5	-	CASSIDRDYEQYF
TRBJ1-2	TRBV7-2	medium-sized	CASTTVLDRGFFYGYTF
TRBJ1-1	TRBV2	-	CASIETGQGWGEAFF
TRBJ2-6	TRBV29-1	-	CSVEPGSGANVLTF
TRBJ2-1	TRBV6-5	-	CASSLSNPSYNEQFF
TRBJ1-3	TRBV6-6	medium-sized	CASSYQDGPPIYF
TRBJ1-5	TRBV5-1	medium-sized	CASSYTGGGNQPQHF
TRBJ2-7	TRBV10-3	-	CAISEGQSYEQYF
TRBJ2-1	TRBV11-2	medium-sized	CASSLGLAAGDEQFF
TRBJ2-2	TRBV20-1	-	CSARDVAAGELFF
TRBJ2-1	TRBV12-3/TRBV12-4	-	CASSLPGSSYNEQFF
TRBJ2-2	TRBV12-3/TRBV12-4	medium-sized	CASSSYIGTSGRDEHTGELFF
TRBJ2-5	TRBV10-2	-	CATSSPGTENQETQYF
TRBJ2-3	TRBV5-1	-	CASSFTSGEHTDTQYF
TRBJ1-1	TRBV5-1	medium-sized	CASSLAEGNTEAFF
TRBJ2-1	TRBV4-3	-	CASSQGTSWGNYNEQFF
TRBJ1-4	TRBV4-3	-	CASSQDGGNEKLFF
TRBJ2-3	TRBV5-1	-	CASSLGLTGTDTQYF
TRBJ2-7	TRBV29-1	-	CSVERDIPSGPQYF
TRBJ2-1	TRBV28	medium-sized	CASSSSSVFSYNEQFF
TRBJ1-1	TRBV3-1	medium-sized	CASSRTGINTEAFF